The 18 T cell receptor beta chains below were found in one sample sequenced in a study of blood T cell repertoires in COVID-19. Data came from immunoSEQ multiplex PCR; TCRdb stores just in-frame clones and leaves some out. The table shows over 100,000 clones, with 88% occurring only once. The source material was peripheral blood. The receptors stem from a man aged 50 to 59 with acute or convalescent COVID-19.

J is TRBJ1-5 and V is TRBV15; 7 nucleotides align to TRBD1. This CDR3 contains 15 residues. The trim removed 5 bases at V and 5 bases at J, leaving 9 bases unmatched. CDR1 is LNHNV and CDR2 is YYDKDF in the germline V gene (reference sequence). The CDR3 nucleotides are TGTGCCACCAGCCTTGGACAGGTCGTGGATCAGCCCCAGCATTTT. Its protein is CATSLGQVVDQPQHF.

The chain is built from TRBV6-5 and TRBJ2-1; 8 positions match TRBD2. The trim removed 6 bases at V and 7 bases at J, leaving 11 bases unmatched. The germline CDR1 and CDR2 sequences are MNHEY and SVGAGI. The CDR3 consists of 15 residues. The CDR3 loop reads CASRLLADSGNEQFF. DNA for the CDR3: TGTGCCAGCAGGCTACTAGCGGACAGTGGGAATGAGCAGTTCTTC.

The chain is built from TRBV7-2 and TRBJ2-7; D not certain. Germline V gene lookup returns CDR1 SGHTA and CDR2 FQGNSA. The CDR3 consists of 14 residues. Trimming stripped 6 bases from V and 1 base from J, with 13 bases between. DNA of the CDR3: TGTGCCAGCAGTCGGTTACGCTCGTCCTACGAGCAGTACTTC. This codes for CASSRLRSSYEQYF.

The chain has TRBV19 and TRBJ2-3; 7 nucleotides match TRBD1. J gave up 6 bases and V 7 bases, and 7 bases lay outside the gene matches. The germline V gene has CDR1 LNHDA and CDR2 SQIVND (reference sequence). The CDR3 is made up of 13 amino acids. This chain's CDR3 is CASKRDSQDTQYF. The DNA of the CDR3 is TGTGCCAGTAAGAGGGACAGCCAGGATACGCAGTATTTT.

The rearrangement links TRBV19 to TRBJ1-2; 7 nucleotides agree with TRBD1. The CDR3 runs to 13 residues. The V gene's germline CDR1 is LNHDA and CDR2 SQIVND (reference sequence). V was pared by 7 bases and J by 6 bases, with 8 bases of the junction left unmatched. This chain's CDR3 is CASTTTGFNGYTF. The CDR3 DNA reads as TGTGCCAGTACTACGACAGGGTTTAATGGCTACACCTTC.

The V and J genes are TRBV11-3 and TRBJ2-2, with 11 bases identical to TRBD2. This CDR3 has 16 amino acids. The V and J ends lost 5 bases and 0 bases, in that order; junction bases with no gene match: 2. In germline, CDR1 is SGHNT, CDR2 YENEEA. CDR3 sequence (DNA): TGTGCCAGCAGCAGACTAGCGGGATCGAACACCGGGGAGCTGTTTTTT. This translates into CASSRLAGSNTGELFF.

This rearrangement joins TRBV18 to TRBJ1-4, with TRBD1 as a possible D gene (6 bases). Trimming removed 6 bases from V and 8 bases from J, with 16 bases in between. The CDR3 runs 14 residues. CDR1 and CDR2 (germline): KGHSH, LQKENI. CDR3 in DNA: TGTGCCAGCTCCCAGGGGACACTTCAGGAAAAACTGTTTTTT. Its translation is CASSQGTLQEKLFF. The variable domain in full, with the rest retrieved from reference TRBV18 and TRBJ1-4, is NAGVMQNPRHLVRRRGQEARLRCSPMKGHSHVYWYRQLPEEGLKFMVYLQKENIIDESGMPKERFSAEFPKEGPSILRIQQVVRGDSAAYFCASSQGTLQEKLFFGSGTQLSVL.

V usage is TRBV5-1 and J usage is TRBJ1-4; 7 bases align to TRBD1. CDR3 length equals 14 residues. V lost 2 bases, J lost 4 bases, and 2 bases stayed unmatched. From germline, CDR1 is SGHRS and CDR2 YFSETQ. The CDR3 DNA follows: TGCGCCAGCAGCTTAGACAGGGATAATGAAAAACTGTTTTTT. This encodes CASSLDRDNEKLFF.

The chain combines TRBV5-5 with TRBJ1-2; 9 nucleotides match TRBD1. Germline V lookup: CDR1 SGHKS, CDR2 YYEKEE (reference sequence). V lost 2 bases to trimming and J lost 8 bases; unmatched junction nucleotides: 7. The CDR3 loop spans 14 amino acids. The CDR3 bases are TGTGCCAGCAGCTTCGGGGACAGGGTAATAGGCTACACCTTC. It codes for CASSFGDRVIGYTF.

The rearrangement links TRBV7-9 to TRBJ2-7, with unresolved D. V lost 3 bases, J lost 7 bases, and 7 bases lay in between. Germline V gene data show CDR1 as SEHNR and CDR2 as FQNEAQ (reference sequence). The CDR3 is made up of 11 amino acids. The CDR3, as DNA: TGTGCCAGCAGCTTTGAGGATGAGCAGTACTTC. This translates into CASSFEDEQYF. The full variable domain, completed using reference TRBV7-9 and TRBJ2-7, is DTGVSQNPRHKITKRGQNVTFRCDPISEHNRLYWYRQTLGQGPEFLTYFQNEAQLEKSRLLSDRFSAERPKGSFSTLEIQRTEQGDSAMYLCASSFEDEQYFGPGTRLTVT.

The chain employs TRBV28 and TRBJ1-4; D is possibly TRBD1 (5 bases). Germline V gives CDR1 MDHEN, CDR2 SYDVKM. V gave up 7 bases and J gave up 6 bases, with 12 bases separating them. The CDR3 is 13 amino acids. CDR3 region: CASKEGLYEKLFF. The CDR3 nucleotides are TGTGCCAGCAAGGAGGGGCTGTATGAAAAACTGTTTTTT.

This rearrangement joins TRBV4-1 to TRBJ1-1, with 9 bases aligning to TRBD1. CDR3 length: 15 amino acids. V gave up 10 bases and J gave up 4 bases; unmatched junction bases: 13. Germline CDR1 MGHRA, CDR2 YSYEKL. CDR3 sequence (DNA): TGCGCCACCCGCCGGGCCGGGACAGGGTTCACTGAAGCTTTCTTT. Its protein product is CATRRAGTGFTEAFF.

The genes are TRBV7-9 and TRBJ2-1, with TRBD1 matching over 8 bases. V gave up 4 bases and J gave up 0 bases; unmatched junction bases: 8. CDR3 size: 17 residues. From germline, CDR1 is SEHNR and CDR2 FQNEAQ (reference sequence). Here the CDR3 reads CASSSSGTGGSYNEQFF. CDR3 in DNA: TGTGCCAGCAGCTCTTCCGGGACAGGAGGCTCCTACAATGAGCAGTTCTTC.

Only one count was recorded for this clone. This chain joins TRBV18 and TRBJ1-5; no definite D call. Germline values: CDR1 KGHSH, CDR2 LQKENI. CDR3 length: 15 amino acids. Trimming took 4 bases from V and 4 from J, leaving 14 bases between them. CDR3 nucleotide sequence: TGTGCCAGCTCACAGAGCGGGGATGGAAATCAGCCCCAGCATTTT. Translation: CASSQSGDGNQPQHF.

The V and J genes are TRBV5-1 and TRBJ1-1; TRBD1 matches 7 bases. Germline CDR1 reads SGHRS; CDR2 reads YFSETQ. The length of the CDR3 is 14 residues. The V segment lost 4 bases and the J segment 1 base; nucleotides outside the gene matches: 4. The chain's CDR3 is CASSVGTANTEAFF. CDR3 DNA: TGCGCCAGCAGCGTAGGGACAGCGAACACTGAAGCTTTCTTT.

V gene TRBV12-5 combines with J gene TRBJ1-5, with D unclear. Germline assignment: CDR1 LGHNT and CDR2 FRNRAP. CDR3 length: 12 residues. Trimming removed 1 base at V and 5 bases at J, with 3 bases between. DNA of the CDR3: TGTGCTAGTGGTTTGGCTTATCAGCCCCAGCATTTT. Translating it yields CASGLAYQPQHF. Together with reference TRBV12-5 and TRBJ1-5, the CDR3 gives the full variable domain: DARVTQTPRHKVTEMGQEVTMRCQPILGHNTVFWYRQTMMQGLELLAYFRNRAPLDDSGMPKDRFSAEMPDATLATLKIQPSEPRDSAVYFCASGLAYQPQHFGDGTRLSIL.

This clone was seen a handful of times. V usage is TRBV7-6 and J usage is TRBJ2-1; 9 nucleotides agree with TRBD2. The CDR3 totals 18 residues. Germline V lookup: CDR1 SGHVS, CDR2 FNYEAQ. Unmatched junction bases numbered 12, after V lost 5 bases and J lost 1 base. CDR3 DNA: TGTGCCAGCAGCCCCGATGGCGGGGGGGCTGGTTCCTACAATGAGCAGTTCTTC. Amino acid sequence: CASSPDGGGAGSYNEQFF.

The J gene is TRBJ2-6, the V gene TRBV5-8; 7 bases are a match to TRBD1. V shed 4 bases and J 2 bases; nucleotides not matched to a gene: 9. The CDR3 length is 17 residues. CDR1 is SGHTS, CDR2 YDEGEE, per germline. In nucleotides, the CDR3 is TGTGCCAGCAGCCCCGCCGGGACAGCGGCTGGGGCCAACGTCCTGACTTTC. It specifies CASSPAGTAAGANVLTF. Using reference TRBV5-8 and TRBJ2-6 for the parts outside the CDR3, the full variable domain is EAGVTQSPTHLIKTRGQQATLRCSPISGHTSVYWYQQALGLGLQFLLWYDEGEERNRGNFPPRFSGRQFPNYSSELNVNALELEDSALYLCASSPAGTAAGANVLTFGAGSRLTVL.